This T cell receptor beta chain was recorded in a study of T cell repertoires in cytomegalovirus infection. Whole-study context: Epitope selection comprised recently identified HLA-C-restricted CMV epitopes and well-studied HLA-B-restricted CMV epitopes. Public signatures in TCR beta pointed to CMV infection and matching HLA type.

Comments on this clonotype: Antigen specificity is unknown.

TCRdb called the reads again in MiXCR, with one record for every CDR3 protein. The sample has about 280,000 distinct CDR3 sequences, about 20% seen once. Findings and caveats of the study: The response measured ex vivo was dominated by TCR beta clonotypes (HLA-C-restricted and CMV-specific).

The V gene end was trimmed by 6 bases and the J gene end by 1 base; junction bases not matched to a gene: 8. CDR1 is SEHNR, CDR2 FQNEAQ, per germline (reference sequence). The CDR3 contains 16 residues. This sequence was found in a human donor in good health (CMV status not recorded). Some clones in this sample may be carry-over from other donors' samples. This sample comprised cultured PBMCs, obtained from culture after CMV antigen stimulation. The chain links TRBV7-9 to TRBJ2-5; 10 bases line up with TRBD1. CDR3 coding DNA: TGTGCCAGCAGTGGTCCCGGGACAGGGGCCCAAGAGACCCAGTACTTC. Its protein product is CASSGPGTGAQETQYF.